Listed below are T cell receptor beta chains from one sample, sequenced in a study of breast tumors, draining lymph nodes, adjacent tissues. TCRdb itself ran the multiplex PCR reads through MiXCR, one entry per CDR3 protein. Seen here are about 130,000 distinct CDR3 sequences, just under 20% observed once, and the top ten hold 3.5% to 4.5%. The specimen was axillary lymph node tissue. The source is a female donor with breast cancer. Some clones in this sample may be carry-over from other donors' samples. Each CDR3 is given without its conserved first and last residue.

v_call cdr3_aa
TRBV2 ASSEALNNSPLH
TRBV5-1 ASSLAGDSHNEQF
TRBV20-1 SARDRVSYEQF
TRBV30 AWSGRESSHNSPLH
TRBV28 ASRWGGTDYNEQF
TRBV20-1 SAAQGLGDTQY
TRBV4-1 ASSQDRTSGTPSYNEQF
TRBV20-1 SAREGGEGTGELF
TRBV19 ASSIQGAYNSPLH
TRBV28 ASSFRTPFGYT
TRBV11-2 ASSPGVRRAEAF
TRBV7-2 ASSLAGSHQPQH
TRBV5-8 ASRQGQGYGYT
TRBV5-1 ASSLSRTDTQY
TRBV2 ASSARTGLNSPLH
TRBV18 ASSPIRVGANVLT
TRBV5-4 ASSPQGVNSPLH
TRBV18 ASSPGQGAWF
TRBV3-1 ASSLFLGTGELF
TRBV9 ASSLGQGSSPLH
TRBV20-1 SAPKGGYEQY
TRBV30 AWRKIGFQETQY
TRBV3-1 ASSQDPSGFGMDTQY
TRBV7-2 ASSNRARAEKLF
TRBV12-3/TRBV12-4 ASSPSGGASGELF
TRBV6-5 ASGAGGLYEQY
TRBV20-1 SAVWTGGHSPLH
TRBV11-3 ASSLGQLTDTQY
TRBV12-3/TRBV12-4 ASRRTGELF
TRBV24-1 ATSDDLGGDGYT
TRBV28 ASSLGTSWGSGTQY
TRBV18 ASSQTGRGELF
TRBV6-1 ASSESINSNQPQH
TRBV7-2 ASSLGDGRNQPQH
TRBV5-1 ASSIGSSYEQY
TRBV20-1 SARANLWTGELF
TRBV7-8 ASSLSFGEQY
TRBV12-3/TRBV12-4 ASGTTPTYNEQF
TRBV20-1 SARFSLSTDTQY
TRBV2 ASETGTGNYEQY
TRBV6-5 ASSSWGAYNEQF
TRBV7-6 ASSLDLTSYNEQF
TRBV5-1 ASSLEVNTEAF
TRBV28 ASSSPGLGAYEQY
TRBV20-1 SADRAVGETQY
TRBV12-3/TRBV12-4 AGSLGQGADEQF
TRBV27 ASSYRENYGYT
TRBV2 ATLGQQETQY
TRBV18 ASSPALNEKLF
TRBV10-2 ASRPGHPYQETQY
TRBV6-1 ASSVLNQPQH
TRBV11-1 ASSLPPGSGNLEQY
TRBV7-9 ASSLISLFSFFDPRVGDTQY